Sequencing of this T cell receptor beta chain was carried out in a study of T cells in Graves' hyperthyroidism and ophthalmopathy. General study results and limits: Also found in blood were most expanded thyroid clonotypes above 0.001. Model predictions of ophthalmopathy came a median around 6.5 months before onset.

This clonotype was observed at least ten times. Its target is unknown. Across 18 months, stable Graves' hyperthyroidism was marked by no progression to ophthalmopathy. Looked up from germline, CDR1 is MNHEY and CDR2 is SMNVEV (reference sequence). V lost 4 bases and J 8 bases, leaving 23 bases between the germline ends. This CDR3 is built from 16 residues. Researchers amplified the TCR beta CDR3 regions from RNA transcripts. TCR CDR3 underwent first-round RT-PCR with the HTBI primer set. From the multiplex PCR reads, TCRdb called clonotypes with MiXCR, one entry per CDR3 protein. The sample consists of fewer than 900,000 distinct CDR3 sequences, over 15% of them appearing once.

The chain couples TRBV27 to TRBJ1-1; D not certain. This receptor was obtained from a man younger than 35 with Graves' hyperthyroidism. Specimen: blood. Here the CDR3 DNA reads TGTGCCAGCAGTTCCTCAAACCCCCCCTCGGGCAGAGAAGCTTTCTTT. Translating gives CASSSSNPPSGREAFF.